What follows is one TCR beta chain and its context. Its cognate antigen is unknown. These data belong to a study of Tregs in tolerant kidney transplant recipients. Unstimulated Tregs (CD4+CD25+CD127-) and CD4+CD25- non-Tregs were sorted from PBMCs. Study-wide findings and caveats: Findings come from small patient numbers and require larger validation. This study did not directly address biological reproducibility. The most relevant donor-specific Treg TCRbeta repertoire apparently came from expansion with activated donor B cells.

Trimming pared 1 base from V and 4 bases from J, leaving 9 bases between. This CDR3 has 14 residues. Germline V lookup: CDR1 SGDLS, CDR2 YYNGEE. Repertoires were generated with immunoSEQ multiplex PCR, while TCRdb's copy carries only in-frame clones and drops some. Of about 240,000 clones listed, around 81% are singletons. The receptor was derived from a human donor in good health. The gene calls are TRBV9 and TRBJ2-1; D tentatively reads TRBD1 or TRBD2 (5 bases each). The sequenced sample consisted of CD4+ T cells from blood. The CDR3 protein is CASSVSGRYNEQFF. The CDR3 DNA reads as TGTGCCAGCAGCGTATCAGGGAGATACAATGAGCAGTTCTTC.